The sequence of this T cell receptor beta chain was determined in a study of blood T cell repertoires in COVID-19. Study context: Acute and convalescent COVID-19 specimens originated in the United States, Italy and Spain. T cells, B-cell-depleted T cells, or PBMCs provided the cDNA or gDNA that served as material.

The CDR3 is 14 amino acids. From germline, CDR1 is SGHTA and CDR2 FQGNSA. Deletions cut 6 bases from V and 6 bases from J, with 15 bases between. In the authors' methods: Researchers report that nucleated cell counts were estimated from reference gene primer amplification. Assay: immunoSEQ multiplex PCR; the TCRdb copy retains only in-frame clones and omits some. The V and J calls and clone size were taken over from that table, and D and trimming were inferred from the DNA. The sample includes about 99,000 clones, 89% of them seen just once. This clone was counted between two and nine times. The material sequenced was peripheral blood. This TCR derives from a woman aged 55-69 years with acute or convalescent COVID-19. This chain uses TRBV7-2 with TRBJ2-1; D is unresolved. CDR3 in amino acids: CASSQVRILNEQFF. The CDR3 DNA follows: TGTGCCAGCAGTCAGGTTAGGATCCTCAATGAGCAGTTCTTC.